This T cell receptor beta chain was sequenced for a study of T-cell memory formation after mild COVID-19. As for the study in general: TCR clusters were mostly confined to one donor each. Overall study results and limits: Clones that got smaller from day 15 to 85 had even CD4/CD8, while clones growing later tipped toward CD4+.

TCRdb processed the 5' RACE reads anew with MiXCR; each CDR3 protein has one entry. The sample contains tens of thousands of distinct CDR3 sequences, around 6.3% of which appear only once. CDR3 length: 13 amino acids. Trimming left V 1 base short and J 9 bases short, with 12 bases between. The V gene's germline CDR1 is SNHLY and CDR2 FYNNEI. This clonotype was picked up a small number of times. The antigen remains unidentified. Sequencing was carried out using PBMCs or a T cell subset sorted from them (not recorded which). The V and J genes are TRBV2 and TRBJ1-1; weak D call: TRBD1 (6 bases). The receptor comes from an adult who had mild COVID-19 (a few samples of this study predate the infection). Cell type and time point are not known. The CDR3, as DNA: TGTGCCAGCAGTGAAGAGGCGGGGGCGCAAGCTTTCTTT. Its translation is CASSEEAGAQAFF.